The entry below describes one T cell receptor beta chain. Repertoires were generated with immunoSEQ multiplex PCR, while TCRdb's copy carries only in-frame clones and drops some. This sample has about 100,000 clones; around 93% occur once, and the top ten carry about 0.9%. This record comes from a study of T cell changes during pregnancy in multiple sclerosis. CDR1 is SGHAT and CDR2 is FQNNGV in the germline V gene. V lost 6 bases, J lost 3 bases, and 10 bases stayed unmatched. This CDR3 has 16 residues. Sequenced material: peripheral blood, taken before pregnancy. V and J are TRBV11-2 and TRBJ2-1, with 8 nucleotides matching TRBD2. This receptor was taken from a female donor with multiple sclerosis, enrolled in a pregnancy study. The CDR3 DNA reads TGTGCCAGCAGACAATTTAGCGGGACTAGCTACAATGAGCAGTTCTTC. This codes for CASRQFSGTSYNEQFF.